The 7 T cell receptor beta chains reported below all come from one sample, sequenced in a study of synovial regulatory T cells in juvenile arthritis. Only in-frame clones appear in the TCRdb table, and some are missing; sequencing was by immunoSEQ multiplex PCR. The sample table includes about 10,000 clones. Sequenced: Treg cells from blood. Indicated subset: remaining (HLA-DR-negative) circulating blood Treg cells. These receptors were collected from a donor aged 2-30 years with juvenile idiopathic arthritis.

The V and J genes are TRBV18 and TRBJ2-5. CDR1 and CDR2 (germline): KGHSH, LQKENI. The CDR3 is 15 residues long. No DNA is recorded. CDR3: CASSPLVSFQETQYF.

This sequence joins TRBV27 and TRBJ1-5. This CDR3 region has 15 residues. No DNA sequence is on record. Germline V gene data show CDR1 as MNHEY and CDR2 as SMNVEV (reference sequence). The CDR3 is CASSPMPRGAQPQHF.

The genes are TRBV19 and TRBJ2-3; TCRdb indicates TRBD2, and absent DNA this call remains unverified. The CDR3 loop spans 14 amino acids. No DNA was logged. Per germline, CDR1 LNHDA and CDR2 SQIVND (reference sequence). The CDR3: CASSIGGGGDTQYF.

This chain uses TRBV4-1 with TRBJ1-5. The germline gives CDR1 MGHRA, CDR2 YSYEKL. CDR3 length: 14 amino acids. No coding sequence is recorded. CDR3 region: CASSQDPGDQPQHF.

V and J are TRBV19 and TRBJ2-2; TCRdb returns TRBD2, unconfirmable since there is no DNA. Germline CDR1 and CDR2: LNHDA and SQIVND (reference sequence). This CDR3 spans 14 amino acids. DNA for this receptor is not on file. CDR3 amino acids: CASRLAANTGELFF.

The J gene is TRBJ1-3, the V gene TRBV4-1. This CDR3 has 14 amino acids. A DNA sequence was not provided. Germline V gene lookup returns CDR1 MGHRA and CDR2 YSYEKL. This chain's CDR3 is CASSPAYSGNTIYF.

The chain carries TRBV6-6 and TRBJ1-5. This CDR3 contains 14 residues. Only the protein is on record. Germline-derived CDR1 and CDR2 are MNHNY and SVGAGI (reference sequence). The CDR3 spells CASSYTAGNQPQHF.